Below, 20 T cell receptor beta chains from the same sample are listed, as sequenced in a study of T cells in Graves' hyperthyroidism and ophthalmopathy. Using RNA transcripts as the source, TCR beta CDR3 regions were amplified. The HTBI set primed first-round TCR CDR3 RT-PCR. TCRdb re-derived calls from the multiplex PCR reads in MiXCR, one entry per CDR3 protein. The table has 380,000 or so distinct CDR3 sequences, approximately 20% seen once; the top ten hold about 3.7%. The specimen was blood. The receptors come from a young woman with Graves' hyperthyroidism.

This clonotype occurred many times. The genes are TRBV5-1 and TRBJ2-2; D is unclear. The CDR3 is made up of 12 amino acids. V lost 4 bases to trimming and J lost 5 bases, with 6 bases between them. Germline V CDR1 and CDR2: SGHRS, YFSETQ. CDR3 DNA sequence: TGCGCCAGCAGCCAACAGACCGGGGAGCTGTTTTTT. Protein sequence: CASSQQTGELFF.

This clonotype has a count of ten or more. The chain is built from TRBV6-5 and TRBJ2-7, with 7 bases aligning to TRBD1. The CDR3 runs 17 residues. Germline CDR1 reads MNHEY; CDR2 reads SVGAGI. V gave up 3 bases and J gave up 4 bases; unmatched junction bases: 15. The CDR3 nucleotides are TGTGCCAGCAGTTATCAAGTGGCGGACGGGACAGATTACGAGCAGTACTTC. Encoded protein: CASSYQVADGTDYEQYF.

This clonotype appeared many times. This chain links TRBV27 with TRBJ2-5, with TRBD1 matching over 7 bases. The CDR3 is 17 amino acids. V lost 6 bases and J lost 3; bases outside the gene matches: 16. Germline V CDR1 and CDR2: MNHEY, SMNVEV (reference sequence). The CDR3 DNA reads as TGTGCCAGCAGGCAGACAGGGTTTCTCTTGGAGGAAGAGACCCAGTACTTC. This encodes CASRQTGFLLEEETQYF.

In this sample, this clonotype turned up many times. The chain uses TRBV7-2 and TRBJ1-5; 7 bases match TRBD1. Germline trimming cut 2 bases from V and 3 bases from J; bases unmatched to any gene: 4. This CDR3 contains 15 residues. CDR1 is SGHTA and CDR2 is FQGNSA in the germline V gene. As DNA, the CDR3 is TGTGCCAGCAGCTTAATGAAGGGGGCCAATCAGCCCCAGCATTTT. This translates into CASSLMKGANQPQHF.

In its sample, this clonotype was seen many times. The chain is built from TRBV6-1 and TRBJ2-5, with 8 bases identical to TRBD2. This CDR3 is 13 amino acids long. Germline CDR1 MNHNS, CDR2 SASEGT. J was trimmed by 5 bases and V by 8 bases; bases with no gene match: 7. The CDR3 sequence is CASRGGPGETQYF. The CDR3, as DNA: TGTGCCAGCCGGGGGGGACCAGGGGAGACCCAGTACTTC.

In regard to this clonotype: This could be a read error, since a much larger clone is one nucleotide away. The chain combines TRBV12-5 with TRBJ1-2; tentatively, D is TRBD1 (5 bases). CDR1 and CDR2 (germline): LGHNT, FRNRAP. The V and J ends lost 8 bases and 8 bases respectively, with 15 bases between them. The CDR3 spans 12 residues. CDR3 nucleotides: TGTGCTAGTTGCCGGGACCTCGGGGGCTACACCTTC. It encodes CASCRDLGGYTF.

This clonotype showed up just a few times. The chain couples TRBV5-1 to TRBJ2-7; D is unclear. Germline-derived CDR1 and CDR2 are SGHRS and YFSETQ. The CDR3 length is 14 residues. The V and J ends lost 3 bases and 0 bases respectively, with 10 bases between them. The CDR3 reads CASSSGASSYEQYF. The CDR3 DNA is TGCGCCAGCAGCTCGGGCGCGAGCTCCTACGAGCAGTACTTC.

This clonotype was seen many times. J is TRBJ2-2 and V is TRBV6-1; D is unresolved. CDR1 is MNHNS, CDR2 SASEGT, per germline. CDR3 length: 16 amino acids. V was pared by 3 bases and J by 0 bases, with 11 bases between. The CDR3 bases are TGTGCCAGCAGTGATTACGCCTACTCGAACACCGGGGAGCTGTTTTTT. Its translation is CASSDYAYSNTGELFF.

This clonotype occurred many times. V gene TRBV18 combines with J gene TRBJ1-1; D ambiguous. The CDR3 has 13 amino acids. Trimming removed 4 bases from V and 1 base from J, with 7 bases in between. Germline CDR1 and CDR2: KGHSH and LQKENI. DNA for the CDR3: TGTGCCAGCTCACAATGGGGGAACACTGAAGCTTTCTTT. Translation gives CASSQWGNTEAFF.

This chain links TRBV6-2 or TRBV6-3 with TRBJ2-5; 8 nucleotides align to TRBD2. CDR1 and CDR2 (germline): MNHEY, SVGEGT. The junction had 5 bases not matched to a gene; V was cut back by 7 bases and J by 1 base. The CDR3 sequence is 14 residues long. CDR3: CASTGTRFQETQYF. The CDR3 DNA is TGTGCCAGCACCGGGACTAGATTCCAAGAGACCCAGTACTTC.

This clonotype was counted between two and nine times. The chain combines TRBV12-3 or TRBV12-4 with TRBJ1-5, with 7 bases lining up with TRBD1. J was trimmed by 13 bases and V by 3 bases; bases with no gene match: 6. The CDR3 has 12 amino acids. CDR3 in DNA: TGTGCCAGCAGTTTCATCGGGACAGAGCAGCATTTT. Translated: CASSFIGTEQHF.

The table lists this clonotype with many counts. The rearrangement uses TRBV6-5 and TRBJ2-7; TRBD1 might be the D (6 bases). Germline V gene sequence: CDR1 MNHEY, CDR2 SVGAGI. The CDR3 is 14 residues long. Trimming shortened V by 0 bases and J by 8 bases, and 14 bases separated the two germline ends. The CDR3 nucleotides are TGTGCCAGCAGTTACTCGTCAGAAAGGGGGAAGCAGTACTTC. Amino acid sequence: CASSYSSERGKQYF.

V usage is TRBV27 and J usage is TRBJ2-7, with 9 positions matching TRBD2. Germline CDR1 reads MNHEY; CDR2 reads SMNVEV (reference sequence). The ends lost 7 bases at V and 2 bases at J; junction bases unmatched: 6. The length of the CDR3 is 14 residues. The CDR3 region has the DNA TGTGCCAGCAACAAACTAGCGGGTGCCTACGAGCAGTACTTC. Translated, it gives CASNKLAGAYEQYF.

This clonotype occurred many times. The chain combines TRBV6-4 with TRBJ2-5, with D perhaps TRBD1 or TRBD2 (7 bases each). CDR3 length: 15 amino acids. CDR1 is MRHNA, CDR2 SNTAGT, per germline. V was trimmed by 6 bases and J by 2 bases, leaving 16 bases between them. The DNA of the CDR3 is TGTGCCAGCAGCCCAGGGGGGGGACAGCAAGAGACCCAGTACTTC. Residues: CASSPGGGQQETQYF.

This clonotype was found a few times. V and J are TRBV4-1 and TRBJ2-2; tentatively, D is TRBD2 (5 bases). V gave up 2 bases and J gave up 5 bases, with 15 bases separating them. The CDR3 sequence is 16 residues long. The germline CDR1 and CDR2 sequences are MGHRA and YSYEKL. The chain's CDR3 is CASSQNERTATGELFF. The CDR3, as DNA: TGCGCCAGCAGCCAAAACGAGCGGACTGCTACCGGGGAGCTGTTTTTT.

A few counts support this clonotype. The V gene is TRBV6-5, the J gene TRBJ2-3; 9 bases align to TRBD2. The CDR3 extends over 15 amino acids. Germline assignment: CDR1 MNHEY and CDR2 SVGAGI. V lost 3 bases to trimming and J lost 7 bases; unmatched junction nucleotides: 8. This CDR3 is CASSYSPSGDYTQYF. The CDR3 DNA sequence: TGTGCCAGCAGTTATTCGCCTAGCGGGGATTATACGCAGTATTTT.

The chain joins TRBV14 to TRBJ2-2; D is unresolved. Germline loops: CDR1 SGHDN, CDR2 FVKESK. The CDR3 spans 15 residues. V lost 4 bases and J 0 bases, leaving 9 bases between the germline ends. The CDR3 reads CASSPERSNTGELFF. CDR3 nucleotide sequence: TGTGCCAGCAGCCCAGAGAGATCGAACACCGGGGAGCTGTTTTTT.

This clonotype was observed at least ten times. This chain uses TRBV4-1 with TRBJ1-5; 10 nucleotides agree with TRBD1. The germline CDR1 and CDR2 sequences are MGHRA and YSYEKL. This CDR3 is built from 18 residues. With V trimmed by 4 bases and J by 3 bases, 12 bases remained unmatched. CDR3 in amino acids: CASSLGASGTGDNQPQHF. Written as DNA, the CDR3 is TGCGCCAGCAGCCTAGGTGCTTCCGGGACAGGGGACAATCAGCCCCAGCATTTT.

This clonotype was seen repeatedly, ten times or more. CDR3 in amino acids: CASSWYPHYGYTF. Written as DNA, the CDR3 is TGTGCCAGCAGTTGGTATCCCCACTATGGCTACACCTTC. V is TRBV6-5 and J is TRBJ1-2; D gene ambiguous. Trimming cost V 4 bases and J 3 bases, with 9 bases left between them. Germline V gene data show CDR1 as MNHEY and CDR2 as SVGAGI. The CDR3 runs to 13 residues.

Of note for this clonotype: A junction boundary mismatches the germline segment, possibly from a read error. The chain has TRBV19 and TRBJ1-2; possibly TRBD1 for D (6 bases). Germline lookup yields CDR1 LNHDA and CDR2 SQIVND (reference sequence). This CDR3 spans 16 amino acids. CDR3 bases: TGCGCCAGTAGCCAGGTACAGGGAACGCTGAACTATGGCTACACCTTC. Residues: CASSQVQGTLNYGYTF.